This entry concerns a single T cell receptor (beta chain). The data were taken from a study of blood T cell repertoires in COVID-19. Study details: The United States, Italy and Spain were the sources of the acute and convalescent COVID-19 samples. The cDNA or gDNA used as material had been derived from T cells, B-cell-depleted T cells, or PBMCs.

In the authors' methods: Reference gene primer amplification yielded estimated nucleated cell counts. Profiling relied on immunoSEQ multiplex PCR, and the TCRdb table lists in-frame clones only, not all of them. The V and J calls and clone size are taken from that table; D and trimming were inferred from the DNA. The data show approximately 220,000 clones, about four fifths seen once. Trimming stripped 1 base from V and 3 bases from J, with 10 bases between. This CDR3 comprises 14 residues. Germline lookup yields CDR1 SGHTA and CDR2 FQGNSA. The TCR was taken from a woman aged 25 to 45 who had recovered from COVID-19. The chain is built from TRBV7-2 and TRBJ2-7, with a tentative D call TRBD2 (6 bases). The sequenced material came from peripheral blood. The CDR3 nucleotides read TGTGCCAGCAGCTTAGAGACTAGGTTCTACGAGCAGTACTTC. This sequence encodes CASSLETRFYEQYF.